This T cell receptor (beta chain) comes out of a study of pediatric ulcerative colitis. The study, taken as a whole, reports: No controls had the two rectal clonotypes shared by ulcerative colitis patients.

Rectal tissue came from one to two pinch biopsies taken at colonoscopy. Note on this clone: Its specificity is not known.

The germline gives CDR1 LGHNA, CDR2 YNFKEQ. The CDR3 is 14 amino acids. Trimming removed 1 base at V and 3 bases at J, with 10 bases between. TCRdb's copy holds only in-frame clones and misses some; the assay was immunoSEQ multiplex PCR. The data contain 40,000 to 60,000 clones, around 81% of them singletons. The TCR was taken from a girl aged 5-17 years with moderate ulcerative colitis. The chain couples TRBV4-2 to TRBJ2-7; the D gene is possibly TRBD1 (5 bases). Source material: gut tissue. The CDR3 is CASSQGPGNYEQYF. The CDR3 nucleotides read TGTGCCAGCAGCCAAGGTCCAGGGAACTACGAGCAGTACTTC.